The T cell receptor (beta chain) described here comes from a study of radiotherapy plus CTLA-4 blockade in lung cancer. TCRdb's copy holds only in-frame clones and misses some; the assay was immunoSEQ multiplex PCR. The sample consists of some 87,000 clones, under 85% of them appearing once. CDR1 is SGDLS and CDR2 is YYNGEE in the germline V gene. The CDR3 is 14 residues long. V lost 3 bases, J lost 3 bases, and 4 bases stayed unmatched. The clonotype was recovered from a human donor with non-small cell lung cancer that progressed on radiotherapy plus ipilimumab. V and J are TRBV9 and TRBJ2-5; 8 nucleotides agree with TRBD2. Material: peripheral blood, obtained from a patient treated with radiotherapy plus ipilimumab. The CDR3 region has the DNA TGTGCCAGCAGCGCAACCGGGGGGGAAGAGACCCAGTACTTC. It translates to CASSATGGEETQYF.